This TCR beta chain is from a study of blood T cell repertoires in COVID-19. Study details: There were acute and convalescent COVID-19 samples, and they came from the United States, Italy and Spain.

Profiling relied on immunoSEQ multiplex PCR, and the TCRdb table lists in-frame clones only, not all of them. The table shows 150,000 to 200,000 clones, with around 82% occurring only once. The CDR3 loop spans 15 amino acids. Per germline, CDR1 MNHEY and CDR2 SMNVEV (reference sequence). The V segment lost 5 bases and the J segment 10 bases; nucleotides outside the gene matches: 10. The chain employs TRBV27 and TRBJ1-6, with TRBD1 identical over 8 bases. This TCR came from a woman at least 80 years old with active or convalescent COVID-19. The sample consisted of peripheral blood. Written as DNA, the CDR3 is TGTGCCAGCAGTCCGCCGACAGGGGTAGGGTCACCCCTCCACTTT. Protein: CASSPPTGVGSPLHF.